The T cell receptor beta chain described here comes from a study of OX40 agonist ivuxolimab in advanced cancers. Remarks on this clone: Its antigen is currently unknown.

CDR3 length: 14 amino acids. Trimming at V came to 5 bases and at J to 1 base, leaving 3 bases not matched to a gene. Germline V gives CDR1 SGHRS, CDR2 YFSETQ. Findings and limits, study-wide: The authors also found low normalized T-cell clonal expansion in some nonresponders.

Sequencing was performed with immunoSEQ multiplex PCR; in TCRdb, only in-frame clones are kept and a portion is missing. Among about 59,000 clones, under 95% were seen once, and the ten largest hold more than 9.5%. This TCR came from an adult with an advanced solid tumor such as melanoma, head and neck, liver or kidney cancer. Material: CD4+ or CD8+ T cells sorted from blood, obtained in a trial of the OX40 agonist ivuxolimab. The chain recombines TRBV5-1 with TRBJ2-3, with 8 bases that match TRBD2. CDR3 nucleotide sequence: TGCGCCAGCAGTACTAGCGGCCGCACAGATACGCAGTATTTT. Translated: CASSTSGRTDTQYF.